Given below is one T cell receptor beta chain in context. This sample was taken from a study of blood T cell repertoires in COVID-19. The protocol was immunoSEQ multiplex PCR, while the TCRdb copy is restricted to in-frame clones and leaves out a portion. The table shows about 500,000 clones, with 87% occurring only once. The origin of this receptor is a woman under 30 who had recovered from COVID-19. The sample was PBMCs or T cells enriched from blood (not recorded which).

CDR3 bases: TGTGCCAGCAGCTTGGCTAGCGGGGCGAGAGAGACCCAGTACTTC. Translating gives CASSLASGARETQYF. The V and J genes are TRBV7-2 and TRBJ2-5; TRBD2 matches 9 bases. Germline lookup yields CDR1 SGHTA and CDR2 FQGNSA. J was trimmed by 4 bases and V by 3 bases; bases with no gene match: 6. This CDR3 comprises 15 residues.